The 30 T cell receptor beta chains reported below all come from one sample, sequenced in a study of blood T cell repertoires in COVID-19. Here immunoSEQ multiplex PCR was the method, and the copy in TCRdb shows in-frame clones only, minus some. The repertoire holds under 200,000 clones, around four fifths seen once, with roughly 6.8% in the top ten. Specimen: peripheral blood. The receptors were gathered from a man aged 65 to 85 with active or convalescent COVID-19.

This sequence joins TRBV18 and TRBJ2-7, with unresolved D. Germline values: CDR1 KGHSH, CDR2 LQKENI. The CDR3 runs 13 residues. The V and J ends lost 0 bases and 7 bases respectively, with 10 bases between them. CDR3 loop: CASSPPGTTEQYF. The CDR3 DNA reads TGTGCCAGCTCACCACCGGGTACTACGGAGCAGTACTTC.

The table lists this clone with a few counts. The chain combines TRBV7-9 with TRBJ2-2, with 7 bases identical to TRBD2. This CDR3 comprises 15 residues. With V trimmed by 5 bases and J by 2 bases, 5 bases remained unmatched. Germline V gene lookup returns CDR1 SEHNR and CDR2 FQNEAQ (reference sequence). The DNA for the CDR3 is TGTGCCAGCAGCGACGGGACTACCAACACCGGGGAGCTGTTTTTT. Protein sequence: CASSDGTTNTGELFF.

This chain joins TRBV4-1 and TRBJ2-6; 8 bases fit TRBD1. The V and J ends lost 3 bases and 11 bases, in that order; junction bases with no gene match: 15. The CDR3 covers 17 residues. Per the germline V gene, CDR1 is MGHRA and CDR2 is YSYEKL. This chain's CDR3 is CASSHDPPGQGSHVLTF. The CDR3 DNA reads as TGCGCCAGCAGCCATGACCCCCCCGGACAGGGATCGCACGTCCTGACTTTC.

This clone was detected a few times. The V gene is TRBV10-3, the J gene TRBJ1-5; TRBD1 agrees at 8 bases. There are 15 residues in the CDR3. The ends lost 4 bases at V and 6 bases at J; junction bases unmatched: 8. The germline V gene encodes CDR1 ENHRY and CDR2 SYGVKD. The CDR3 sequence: CAISGNSGGGQPQHF. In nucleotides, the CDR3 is TGTGCCATCAGTGGTAATTCAGGGGGCGGTCAGCCCCAGCATTTT.

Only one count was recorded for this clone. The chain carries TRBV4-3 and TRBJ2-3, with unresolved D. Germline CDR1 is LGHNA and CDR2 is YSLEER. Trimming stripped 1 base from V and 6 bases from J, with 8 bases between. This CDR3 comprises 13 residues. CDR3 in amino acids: CASSQGPADTQYF. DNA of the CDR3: TGCGCCAGCAGCCAAGGTCCCGCGGATACGCAGTATTTT.

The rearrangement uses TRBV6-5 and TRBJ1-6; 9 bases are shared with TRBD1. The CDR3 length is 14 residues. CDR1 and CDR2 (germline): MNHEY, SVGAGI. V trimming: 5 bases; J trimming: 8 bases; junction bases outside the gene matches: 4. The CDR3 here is CASSPQGAHSPLHF. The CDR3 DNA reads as TGTGCCAGCAGTCCACAGGGGGCGCATTCACCCCTCCACTTT.

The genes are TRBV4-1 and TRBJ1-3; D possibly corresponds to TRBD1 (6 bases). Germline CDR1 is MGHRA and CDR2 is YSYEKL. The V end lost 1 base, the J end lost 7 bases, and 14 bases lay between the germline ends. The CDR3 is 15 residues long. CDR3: CASSQGWDQGNTIYF. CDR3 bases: TGCGCCAGCAGCCAAGGATGGGACCAGGGGAACACCATATATTTT.

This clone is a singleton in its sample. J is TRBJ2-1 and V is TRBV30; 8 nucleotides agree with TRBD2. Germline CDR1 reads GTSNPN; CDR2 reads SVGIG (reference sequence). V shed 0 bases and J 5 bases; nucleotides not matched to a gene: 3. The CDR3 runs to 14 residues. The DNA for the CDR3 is TGTGCCTGGAGTGTCTTGACTAGCGACAATGAGCAGTTCTTC. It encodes CAWSVLTSDNEQFF.

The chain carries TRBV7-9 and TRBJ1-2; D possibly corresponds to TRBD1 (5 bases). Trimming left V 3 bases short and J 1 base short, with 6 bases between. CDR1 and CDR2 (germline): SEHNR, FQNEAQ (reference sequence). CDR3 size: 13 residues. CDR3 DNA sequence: TGTGCCAGCAGCTTGACAGTTAACTATGGCTACACCTTC. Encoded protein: CASSLTVNYGYTF.

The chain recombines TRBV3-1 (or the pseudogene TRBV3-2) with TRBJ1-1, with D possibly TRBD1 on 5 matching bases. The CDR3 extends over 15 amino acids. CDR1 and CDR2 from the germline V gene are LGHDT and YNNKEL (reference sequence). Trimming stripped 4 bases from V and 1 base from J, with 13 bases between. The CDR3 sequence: CASSPPGRANTEAFF. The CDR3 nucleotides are TGTGCCAGCAGCCCCCCCGGCAGGGCGAACACTGAAGCTTTCTTT.

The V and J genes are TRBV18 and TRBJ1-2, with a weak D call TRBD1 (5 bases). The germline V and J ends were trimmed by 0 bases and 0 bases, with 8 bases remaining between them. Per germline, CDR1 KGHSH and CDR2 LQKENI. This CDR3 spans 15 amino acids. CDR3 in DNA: TGTGCCAGCTCACCACCGAGACAGACTAACTATGGCTACACCTTC. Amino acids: CASSPPRQTNYGYTF.

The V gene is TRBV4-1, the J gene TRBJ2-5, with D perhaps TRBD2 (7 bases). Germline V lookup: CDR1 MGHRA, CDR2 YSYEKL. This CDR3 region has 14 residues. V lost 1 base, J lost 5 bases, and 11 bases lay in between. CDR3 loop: CASSQGGGGETQYF. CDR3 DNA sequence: TGCGCCAGCAGCCAAGGAGGGGGAGGGGAGACCCAGTACTTC.

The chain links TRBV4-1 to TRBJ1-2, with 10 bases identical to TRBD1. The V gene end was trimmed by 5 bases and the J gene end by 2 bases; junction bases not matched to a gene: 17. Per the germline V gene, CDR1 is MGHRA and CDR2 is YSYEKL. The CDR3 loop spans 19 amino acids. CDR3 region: CASSKHQNTGTGANYGYTF. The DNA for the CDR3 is TGCGCCAGCAGCAAACATCAGAATACCGGGACAGGGGCCAACTATGGCTACACCTTC.

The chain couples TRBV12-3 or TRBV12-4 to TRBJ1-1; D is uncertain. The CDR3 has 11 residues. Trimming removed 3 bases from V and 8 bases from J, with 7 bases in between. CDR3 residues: CASSFGREAFF. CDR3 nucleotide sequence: TGTGCCAGCAGTTTCGGGAGGGAAGCTTTCTTT.

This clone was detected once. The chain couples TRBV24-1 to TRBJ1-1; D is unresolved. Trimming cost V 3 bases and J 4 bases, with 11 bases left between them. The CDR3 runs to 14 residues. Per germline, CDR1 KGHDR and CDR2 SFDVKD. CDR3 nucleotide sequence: TGTGCCACCAGTGATCTGAGGATTCCCACTGAAGCTTTCTTT. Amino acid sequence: CATSDLRIPTEAFF.

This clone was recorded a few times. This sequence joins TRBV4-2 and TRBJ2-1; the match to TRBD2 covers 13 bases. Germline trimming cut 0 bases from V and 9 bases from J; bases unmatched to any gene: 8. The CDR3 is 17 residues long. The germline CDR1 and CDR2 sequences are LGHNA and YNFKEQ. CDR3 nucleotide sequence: TGTGCCAGCAGCCAAGATAGTCCGGGACTAGCGGGATTTGAGCAGTTCTTC. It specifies CASSQDSPGLAGFEQFF.

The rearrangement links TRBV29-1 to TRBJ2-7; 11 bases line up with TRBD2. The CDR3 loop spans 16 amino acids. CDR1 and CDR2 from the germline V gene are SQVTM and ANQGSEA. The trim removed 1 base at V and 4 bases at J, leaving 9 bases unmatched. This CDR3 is CSVEGALAGGLYEQYF. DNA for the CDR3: TGCAGCGTTGAAGGAGCCCTAGCGGGAGGACTATACGAGCAGTACTTC.

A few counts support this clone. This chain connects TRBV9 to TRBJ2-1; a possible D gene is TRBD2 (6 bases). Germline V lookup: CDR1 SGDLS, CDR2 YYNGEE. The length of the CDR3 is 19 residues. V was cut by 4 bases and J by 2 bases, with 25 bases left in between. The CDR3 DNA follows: TGTGCCAGCAGCCCTCACCCCGGGACTTCCCTTGGCCCCTACAATGAGCAGTTCTTC. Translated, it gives CASSPHPGTSLGPYNEQFF.

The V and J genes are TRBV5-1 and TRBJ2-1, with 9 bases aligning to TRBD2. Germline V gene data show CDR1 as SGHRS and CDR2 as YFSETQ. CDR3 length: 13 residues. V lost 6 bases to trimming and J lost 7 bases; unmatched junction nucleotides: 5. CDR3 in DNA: TGCGCCAGCAAGGTAGCGGGAGAGAATGAGCAGTTCTTC. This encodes CASKVAGENEQFF.

The CDR3 protein is CAWSPGGGVHEQYF. The CDR3 DNA is TGTGCCTGGAGTCCCGGAGGGGGCGTCCACGAGCAGTACTTC. The chain combines TRBV30 with TRBJ2-7, with D perhaps TRBD1 (7 bases). The CDR3 runs 14 residues. Deletions cut 2 bases from V and 5 bases from J, with 16 bases between. The germline V gene encodes CDR1 GTSNPN and CDR2 SVGIG (reference sequence).

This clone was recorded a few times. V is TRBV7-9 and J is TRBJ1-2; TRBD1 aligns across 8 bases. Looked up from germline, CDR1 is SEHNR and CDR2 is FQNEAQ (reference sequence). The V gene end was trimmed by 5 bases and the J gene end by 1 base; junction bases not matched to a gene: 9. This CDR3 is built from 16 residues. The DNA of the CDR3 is TGTGCCAGCAGCCGTATTACAGGGGGTGATAACTATGGCTACACCTTC. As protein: CASSRITGGDNYGYTF. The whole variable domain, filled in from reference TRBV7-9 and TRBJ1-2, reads DTGVSQNPRHKITKRGQNVTFRCDPISEHNRLYWYRQTLGQGPEFLTYFQNEAQLEKSRLLSDRFSAERPKGSFSTLEIQRTEQGDSAMYLCASSRITGGDNYGYTFGSGTRLTVV.

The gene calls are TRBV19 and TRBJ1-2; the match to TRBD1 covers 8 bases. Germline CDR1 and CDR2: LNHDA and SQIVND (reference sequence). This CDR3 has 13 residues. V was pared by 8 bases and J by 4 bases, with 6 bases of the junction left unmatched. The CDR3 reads CASEAGGTYGYTF. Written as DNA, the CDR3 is TGTGCCAGTGAGGCAGGGGGCACCTATGGCTACACCTTC.

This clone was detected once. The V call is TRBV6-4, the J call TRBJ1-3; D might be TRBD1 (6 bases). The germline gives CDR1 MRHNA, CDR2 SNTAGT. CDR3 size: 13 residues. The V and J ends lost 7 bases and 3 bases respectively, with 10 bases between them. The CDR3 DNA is TGTGCCAGCAACCCGGACAGTGGAAACACCATATATTTT. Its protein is CASNPDSGNTIYF.

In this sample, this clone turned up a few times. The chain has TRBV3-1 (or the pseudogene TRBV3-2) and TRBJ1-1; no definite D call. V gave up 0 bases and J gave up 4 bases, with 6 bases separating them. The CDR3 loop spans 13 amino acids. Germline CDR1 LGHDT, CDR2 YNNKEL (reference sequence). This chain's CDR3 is CASSQERSTEAFF. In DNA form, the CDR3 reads TGTGCCAGCAGCCAAGAAAGGAGCACTGAAGCTTTCTTT.

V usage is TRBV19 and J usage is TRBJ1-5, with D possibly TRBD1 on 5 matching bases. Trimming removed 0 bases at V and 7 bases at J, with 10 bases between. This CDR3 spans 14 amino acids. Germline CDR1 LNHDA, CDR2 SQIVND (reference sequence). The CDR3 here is CASSIDGGGQPQHF. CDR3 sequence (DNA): TGTGCCAGTAGTATAGATGGGGGAGGGCAGCCCCAGCATTTT.

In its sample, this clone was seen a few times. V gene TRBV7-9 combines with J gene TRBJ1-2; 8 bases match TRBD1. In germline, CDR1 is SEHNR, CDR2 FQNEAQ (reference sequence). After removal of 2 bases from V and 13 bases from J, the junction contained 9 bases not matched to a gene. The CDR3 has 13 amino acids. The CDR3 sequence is CASSLTAGQGLTF. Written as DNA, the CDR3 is TGTGCCAGCAGCTTAACCGCCGGACAGGGTCTCACCTTC.

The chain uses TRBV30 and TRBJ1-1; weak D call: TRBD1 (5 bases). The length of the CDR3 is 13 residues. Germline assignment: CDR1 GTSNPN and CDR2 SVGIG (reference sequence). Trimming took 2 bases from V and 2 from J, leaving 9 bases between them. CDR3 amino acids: CAWSTGLNTEAFF. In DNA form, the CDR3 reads TGTGCCTGGAGTACAGGACTAAACACTGAAGCTTTCTTT.

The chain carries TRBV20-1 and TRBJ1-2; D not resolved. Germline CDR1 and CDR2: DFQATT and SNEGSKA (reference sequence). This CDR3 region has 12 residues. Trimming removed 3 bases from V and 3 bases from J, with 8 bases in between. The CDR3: CSASPSDYGYTF. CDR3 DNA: TGCAGTGCTAGTCCCTCGGACTATGGCTACACCTTC.

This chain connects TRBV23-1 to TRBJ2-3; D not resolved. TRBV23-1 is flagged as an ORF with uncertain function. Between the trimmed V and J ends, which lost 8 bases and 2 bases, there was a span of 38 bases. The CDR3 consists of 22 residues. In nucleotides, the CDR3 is TGCGCCAGCGTAGGTTACGGTACTTTGTCTGCCGCAGCGCCGGCAATCACAGATACGCAGTATTTT. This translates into CASVGYGTLSAAAPAITDTQYF.

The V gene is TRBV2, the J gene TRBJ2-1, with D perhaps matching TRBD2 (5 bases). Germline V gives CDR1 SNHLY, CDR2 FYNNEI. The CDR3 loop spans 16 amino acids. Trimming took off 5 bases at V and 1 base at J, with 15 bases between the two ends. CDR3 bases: TGTGCCAGCAGTCGCGACGGAGGTGGGTCCTACAATGAGCAGTTCTTC. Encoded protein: CASSRDGGGSYNEQFF.